A selection of T cell receptor beta chains follows, all from one sample in a study of cytomegalovirus exposure and HLA in healthy donors. The method was immunoSEQ multiplex PCR; TCRdb's version includes in-frame clones alone and lacks a portion of them. Here the sample spans some 150,000 clones, around 77% being singletons. Input material: PBMCs. These receptors were taken from a woman in her 30s in good health and CMV-seropositive. Both conserved end residues are part of each CDR3. The order of the fields is D gene, clone size, V gene, J gene, CDR3 protein, CDR3 DNA. A D gene is named only where the DNA matches it firmly. Clone size appears in some rows only: once, few, many, or a class for an expanded clone.

D: TRBD2; size: NA; V: TRBV4-3; J: TRBJ2-1; CDR3: CASSQEIGTSGGRFF; DNA: TGCGCCAGCAGCCAAGAAATAGGGACTAGCGGGGGAAGGTTCTTC
D: NA; size: NA; V: TRBV7-8; J: TRBJ1-1; CDR3: CASSIPLAGGVTEAFF; DNA: TGTGCCAGCAGCATCCCTTTGGCTGGGGGGGTGACTGAAGCTTTCTTT
D: NA; size: once; V: TRBV19; J: TRBJ1-2; CDR3: CASSPYPYNRDGYTF; DNA: TGTGCCAGTAGTCCTTACCCATACAACAGGGACGGCTACACCTTC
D: TRBD1; size: NA; V: TRBV10-3; J: TRBJ1-2; CDR3: CAISAQGAQGYTF; DNA: TGTGCCATCAGTGCCCAGGGGGCGCAGGGCTACACCTTC
D: NA; size: NA; V: TRBV5-1; J: TRBJ2-7; CDR3: CASSFTLAVSGNEQYF; DNA: TGCGCCAGCAGCTTCACACTAGCTGTCAGCGGCAACGAGCAGTACTTC
D: TRBD1; size: NA; V: TRBV5-6; J: TRBJ2-7; CDR3: CASSLVSDRGTHEQYF; DNA: TGTGCCAGCAGCTTGGTATCGGACAGGGGAACCCACGAGCAGTACTTC
D: NA; size: NA; V: TRBV6-5; J: TRBJ1-1; CDR3: CASSYSGGIGGTEAFF; DNA: TGTGCCAGCAGTTACTCGGGGGGGATTGGAGGCACTGAAGCTTTCTTT
D: TRBD1; size: NA; V: TRBV28; J: TRBJ1-5; CDR3: CASSFRTGLGQPQHF; DNA: TGTGCCAGCAGTTTCCGGACAGGGCTAGGACAGCCCCAGCATTTT
D: NA; size: NA; V: TRBV18; J: TRBJ2-3; CDR3: CASSRTGTTDTQYF; DNA: TGTGCCAGCTCACGTACAGGGACCACAGATACGCAGTATTTT
D: NA; size: once; V: TRBV19; J: TRBJ2-7; CDR3: CASTNLRNEQYF; DNA: TGTGCCAGTACCAATCTCAGGAACGAGCAGTACTTC
D: TRBD1; size: few; V: TRBV10-2; J: TRBJ1-5; CDR3: CASSRDRVEPQHF; DNA: TGCGCCAGCAGCCGGGACAGGGTGGAGCCCCAGCATTTT
D: NA; size: NA; V: TRBV14; J: TRBJ2-2; CDR3: CASSQQRLANTGELFF; DNA: TGTGCCAGCAGCCAACAGAGACTAGCGAACACCGGGGAGCTGTTTTTT
D: TRBD2; size: NA; V: TRBV5-1; J: TRBJ2-3; CDR3: CASSLPSGGTDTQYF; DNA: TGCGCCAGCAGCTTGCCTAGCGGGGGCACAGATACGCAGTATTTT
D: TRBD2; size: NA; V: TRBV5-1; J: TRBJ2-5; CDR3: CASSLGASGGRSETQYF; DNA: TGCGCCAGCAGCTTGGGCGCTAGCGGCGGACGGTCCGAGACCCAGTACTTC
D: NA; size: NA; V: TRBV7-9; J: TRBJ1-2; CDR3: CASSAAGNYGYTF; DNA: TGTGCCAGCAGCGCCGCGGGAAACTATGGCTACACCTTC
D: NA; size: NA; V: TRBV11-3; J: TRBJ2-3; CDR3: CASSLDSTGGHGEETQYF; DNA: TGTGCCAGCAGCTTAGATTCTACGGGCGGCCACGGGGAGGAGACGCAGTATTTT
D: TRBD2; size: NA; V: TRBV10-2; J: TRBJ2-1; CDR3: CASSRPGTSYEQFF; DNA: TGCGCCAGCAGCCGTCCCGGGACTAGTTATGAGCAGTTCTTC
D: NA; size: NA; V: TRBV5-1; J: TRBJ1-1; CDR3: CASSLQAYAEAFF; DNA: TGCGCCAGCAGCTTACAGGCGTACGCTGAAGCTTTCTTT
D: NA; size: NA; V: TRBV6-6; J: TRBJ1-1; CDR3: CASSSPAGRRTEAFF; DNA: TGTGCCAGCAGTTCCCCGGCAGGTCGGAGGACTGAAGCTTTCTTT
D: NA; size: NA; V: TRBV5-4; J: TRBJ2-7; CDR3: CASSWRDSAYEQYF; DNA: TGTGCCAGCAGCTGGAGGGACAGTGCCTACGAGCAGTACTTC
D: TRBD2; size: NA; V: TRBV28; J: TRBJ2-7; CDR3: CASNTLAGHLYEQYF; DNA: TGTGCCAGCAACACGTTAGCGGGGCACCTCTACGAGCAGTACTTC
D: NA; size: NA; V: TRBV6-4; J: TRBJ2-1; CDR3: CASSDSTQPYNEQFF; DNA: TGTGCCAGCAGTGACTCGACACAACCCTACAATGAGCAGTTCTTC
D: TRBD2; size: NA; V: TRBV2; J: TRBJ2-2; CDR3: CASTQGLAGHTGELFF; DNA: TGTGCCAGCACCCAAGGACTAGCGGGACACACCGGGGAGCTGTTTTTT
D: NA; size: NA; V: TRBV9; J: TRBJ2-7; CDR3: CASGSGRHLTYEQYF; DNA: TGTGCCAGCGGGTCGGGTAGGCATCTAACCTACGAGCAGTACTTC
D: NA; size: NA; V: TRBV30; J: TRBJ2-7; CDR3: CAWSVGQGGWEQYF; DNA: TGTGCCTGGAGTGTAGGGCAGGGTGGGTGGGAGCAGTACTTC
D: NA; size: NA; V: TRBV7-6; J: TRBJ1-1; CDR3: CASSLGSGNTEAFF; DNA: TGTGCCAGCAGCTTAGGATCCGGGAACACTGAAGCTTTCTTT
D: TRBD1; size: NA; V: TRBV5-8; J: TRBJ1-2; CDR3: CASSYDREKTDGYTF; DNA: TGTGCCAGCAGCTACGACAGGGAGAAGACAGATGGCTACACCTTC
D: NA; size: NA; V: TRBV5-8; J: TRBJ1-5; CDR3: CASSLLRGQPQHF; DNA: TGTGCCAGCAGCTTGCTTAGGGGTCAGCCCCAGCATTTT